The 15 T cell receptor beta chains listed next were all sequenced from one sample in a study of blood T cell repertoires in COVID-19. Sequencing used immunoSEQ multiplex PCR; TCRdb keeps in-frame clones, though not all of them. The sample consists of 85,000 to 100,000 clones, around nine tenths of them appearing once. Sequences were obtained from peripheral blood. These receptors came from a woman aged 60-75 years with COVID-19, enrolled during active disease.

V usage is TRBV5-1 and J usage is TRBJ1-5, with 7 bases identical to TRBD1. J lost 7 bases, V lost 4 bases, and 5 bases had no gene match. Germline values: CDR1 SGHRS, CDR2 YFSETQ. This CDR3 comprises 13 residues. The CDR3 region is CASSPEGGQPQHF. DNA of the CDR3: TGCGCCAGCAGCCCTGAAGGGGGCCAGCCCCAGCATTTT.

The chain joins TRBV7-2 to TRBJ1-3, with 9 positions matching TRBD1. Germline lookup yields CDR1 SGHTA and CDR2 FQGNSA. Unmatched junction bases numbered 4, after V lost 4 bases and J lost 0 bases. CDR3 length: 16 amino acids. CDR3 sequence (DNA): TGTGCCAGCAGCTCGGGACAGGGTTTCTCTGGAAACACCATATATTTT. Its translation is CASSSGQGFSGNTIYF.

The chain links TRBV11-2 to TRBJ2-5, with 8 bases that match TRBD2. V lost 2 bases, J lost 3 bases, and 5 bases stayed unmatched. CDR3 length: 15 amino acids. The germline CDR1 and CDR2 sequences are SGHAT and FQNNGV. CDR3 sequence (DNA): TGTGCCAGCAGCTTACGAGGTAGCGGGGAAGAGACCCAGTACTTC. It is translated as CASSLRGSGEETQYF.

The chain combines TRBV29-1 with TRBJ2-2; a possible D gene is TRBD1 (5 bases). Germline V gene sequence: CDR1 SQVTM, CDR2 ANQGSEA. V shed 4 bases and J shed 0 bases, with 9 bases lying between them. The CDR3 is 14 amino acids. This CDR3 reads CSVGWGTNTGELFF. In nucleotides, the CDR3 is TGCAGCGTTGGATGGGGCACGAACACCGGGGAGCTGTTTTTT.

This clone was seen only once. The genes are TRBV11-2 and TRBJ1-3; D not resolved. Trimming pared 9 bases from V and 0 bases from J, leaving 6 bases between. The CDR3 is made up of 12 amino acids. The germline gives CDR1 SGHAT, CDR2 FQNNGV. CDR3 sequence: CASQFSGNTIYF. In nucleotides, the CDR3 is TGTGCCAGTCAGTTCTCTGGAAACACCATATATTTT.

The gene calls are TRBV11-3 and TRBJ2-2, with 11 bases aligning to TRBD1. The CDR3 runs to 15 residues. Trimming took 5 bases from V and 7 from J; bases not matched to a gene: 6. Germline loops: CDR1 SGHNT, CDR2 YENEEA. The CDR3 loop is CASSPGQGGFGELFF. CDR3 in DNA: TGTGCCAGCAGCCCGGGACAGGGGGGATTCGGGGAGCTGTTTTTT.

This chain uses TRBV6-4 with TRBJ1-6; perhaps TRBD1 as D (5 bases). This CDR3 has 18 amino acids. V dropped 3 bases and J dropped 0 bases, with 15 bases sitting between them. The V gene's germline CDR1 is MRHNA and CDR2 SNTAGT. The CDR3 DNA reads TGTGCCAGCAGTGATCCCCCGCAGGGCCTCTCCTATAATTCACCCCTCCACTTT. This encodes CASSDPPQGLSYNSPLHF.

The chain employs TRBV4-2 and TRBJ1-3; the D gene is possibly TRBD1 (5 bases). The V gene's germline CDR1 is LGHNA and CDR2 YNFKEQ. This CDR3 is 15 amino acids long. The V and J ends lost 0 bases and 2 bases respectively, with 8 bases between them. Written as DNA, the CDR3 is TGTGCCAGCAGCCAAGAAGGGGTGACTGGAAACACCATATATTTT. Protein product: CASSQEGVTGNTIYF.

The chain employs TRBV7-2 and TRBJ2-2; possible D gene TRBD1, 6 bases. With 5 bases removed from V and 9 bases from J, the gap between germline ends came to 13 bases. Looked up from germline, CDR1 is SGHTA and CDR2 is FQGNSA. The CDR3 runs to 13 residues. CDR3 sequence (DNA): TGTGCCAGCAGCCCGCAGTGGGGGCGGGAGCTGTTTTTT. Translation: CASSPQWGRELFF.

The chain joins TRBV7-2 to TRBJ2-1; TRBD2 agrees at 9 bases. Germline CDR1 and CDR2: SGHTA and FQGNSA. J lost 4 bases, V lost 4 bases, and 5 bases had no gene match. CDR3 length: 15 amino acids. CDR3 loop: CASSWSGGPYNEQFF. The CDR3 DNA is TGTGCCAGCAGCTGGAGCGGGGGGCCTTACAATGAGCAGTTCTTC.

The V call is TRBV28, the J call TRBJ1-1, with D possibly being TRBD1 (5 bases). Germline-derived CDR1 and CDR2 are MDHEN and SYDVKM. Deletions cut 3 bases from V and 0 bases from J, with 11 bases between. The CDR3 totals 15 residues. The CDR3 loop is CASSFGAVMNTEAFF. Here the CDR3 DNA reads TGTGCCAGCAGTTTTGGGGCGGTTATGAACACTGAAGCTTTCTTT.

The gene calls are TRBV9 and TRBJ1-6; 10 bases agree with TRBD1. V lost 0 bases and J lost 10; bases outside the gene matches: 10. Looked up from germline, CDR1 is SGDLS and CDR2 is YYNGEE. The CDR3 is 17 residues long. The CDR3 reads CASSVAPRQGAGSPLHF. For the CDR3, the DNA is TGTGCCAGCAGCGTAGCCCCCCGACAGGGGGCGGGATCACCCCTCCACTTT.

V usage is TRBV6-2 or TRBV6-3 and J usage is TRBJ1-1; 7 bases are a match to TRBD1. Per germline, CDR1 MNHEY and CDR2 SVGEGT. The CDR3 runs 16 residues. V gave up 4 bases and J gave up 1 base; unmatched junction bases: 9. CDR3 DNA: TGTGCCAGCAGTTCCCTTGGGACAGCGGCGAACACTGAAGCTTTCTTT. Translated: CASSSLGTAANTEAFF.

V is TRBV5-1 and J is TRBJ1-1; unclear D gene. Germline V gene lookup returns CDR1 SGHRS and CDR2 YFSETQ. V was clipped by 6 bases and J by 1 base, with 16 bases between them. This CDR3 has 15 residues. The CDR3 protein is CASNPRGGTNTEAFF. The CDR3 DNA follows: TGCGCCAGCAACCCTCGGGGAGGTACGAACACTGAAGCTTTCTTT.

V usage is TRBV5-1 and J usage is TRBJ2-7; D gene ambiguous. The V gene's germline CDR1 is SGHRS and CDR2 YFSETQ. Trimming shortened V by 2 bases and J by 3 bases, and 9 bases separated the two germline ends. This CDR3 has 13 amino acids. CDR3 sequence: CASSLVQDYEQYF. The CDR3 DNA is TGCGCCAGCAGCTTAGTCCAGGACTACGAGCAGTACTTC.